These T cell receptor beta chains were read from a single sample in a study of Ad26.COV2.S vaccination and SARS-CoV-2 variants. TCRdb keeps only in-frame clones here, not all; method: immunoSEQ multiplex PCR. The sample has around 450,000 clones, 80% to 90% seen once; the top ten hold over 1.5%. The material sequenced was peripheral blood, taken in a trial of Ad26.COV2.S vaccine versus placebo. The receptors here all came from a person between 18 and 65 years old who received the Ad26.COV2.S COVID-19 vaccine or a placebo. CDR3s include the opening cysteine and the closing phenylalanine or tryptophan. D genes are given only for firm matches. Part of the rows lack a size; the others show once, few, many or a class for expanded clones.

cdr3_nt: TGTGCCAGCAGCGCAAAAGAAAAAAATGCTGGCTACACCTTC; cdr3_aa: CASSAKEKNAGYTF; clone_size: -; d_call: -; j_call: TRBJ1-2; v_call: TRBV9
cdr3_nt: TGTGCCAGCTCACCGAGTGTAAATGAGCAGTTCTTC; cdr3_aa: CASSPSVNEQFF; clone_size: -; d_call: -; j_call: TRBJ2-1; v_call: TRBV18
cdr3_nt: TGTGCCAGCAGCTTAGGGACAGGGGGCTTCTCCTACGAGCAGTACTTC; cdr3_aa: CASSLGTGGFSYEQYF; clone_size: -; d_call: TRBD1; j_call: TRBJ2-7; v_call: TRBV11-1
cdr3_nt: TGTGCCAGCAGTTTATCTCTTTTGGGCGGCTACACCTTC; cdr3_aa: CASSLSLLGGYTF; clone_size: -; d_call: -; j_call: TRBJ1-2; v_call: TRBV28
cdr3_nt: TGTGCCAGCAGTTACTCGATCGGTCAGCCCCAGCATTTT; cdr3_aa: CASSYSIGQPQHF; clone_size: -; d_call: -; j_call: TRBJ1-5; v_call: TRBV6-5
cdr3_nt: TGTGCCAGCAGTTTACTCTCTAGCGAGAACACCGGGGAGCTGTTTTTT; cdr3_aa: CASSLLSSENTGELFF; clone_size: -; d_call: -; j_call: TRBJ2-2; v_call: TRBV28
cdr3_nt: TGTGCCAGCAGCTTCTTCCAGGGGGGTGAAGCTTTCTTT; cdr3_aa: CASSFFQGGEAFF; clone_size: -; d_call: TRBD1; j_call: TRBJ1-1; v_call: TRBV5-8
cdr3_nt: TGCGCCAGCAGCCGAACAGAGGGGGAGGGGAACTATGGCTACACCTTC; cdr3_aa: CASSRTEGEGNYGYTF; clone_size: -; d_call: -; j_call: TRBJ1-2; v_call: TRBV4-1
cdr3_nt: TGTGCCACCGGAGGGGGGGATGAGGAGACCCAGTACTTC; cdr3_aa: CATGGGDEETQYF; clone_size: -; d_call: -; j_call: TRBJ2-5; v_call: TRBV5-4
cdr3_nt: TGTGCCAGCAGTTTAATGGACCGGTTTGATCAGCCCCAGCATTTT; cdr3_aa: CASSLMDRFDQPQHF; clone_size: -; d_call: -; j_call: TRBJ1-5; v_call: TRBV28
cdr3_nt: TGTGCCAGCAGCCCATGGACTACCTTAACCGGGGAGCTGTTTTTT; cdr3_aa: CASSPWTTLTGELFF; clone_size: -; d_call: -; j_call: TRBJ2-2; v_call: TRBV3-1/TRBV3-2
cdr3_nt: TGTGCCATCAGTGGGGACGGAAATCAGCCCCAGCATTTT; cdr3_aa: CAISGDGNQPQHF; clone_size: -; d_call: -; j_call: TRBJ1-5; v_call: TRBV10-3
cdr3_nt: TGCGCCAGCAGCCAAGACGGCCAGCGGGAGGTCAACAATGAGCAGTTCTTC; cdr3_aa: CASSQDGQREVNNEQFF; clone_size: -; d_call: TRBD2; j_call: TRBJ2-1; v_call: TRBV4-1
cdr3_nt: TGTGCCAGCAGCCTTCAACGACTAGTGGATACGCAGTATTTT; cdr3_aa: CASSLQRLVDTQYF; clone_size: -; d_call: -; j_call: TRBJ2-3; v_call: TRBV7-9
cdr3_nt: TGCGCCAGCAGCTTGAATAGGGGTGGGACAGTAGCCTACGAGCAGTACTTC; cdr3_aa: CASSLNRGGTVAYEQYF; clone_size: -; d_call: TRBD1; j_call: TRBJ2-7; v_call: TRBV5-1
cdr3_nt: TGTGCCTGGAGTGTACTGGGTAATCAGCCCCAGCATTTT; cdr3_aa: CAWSVLGNQPQHF; clone_size: -; d_call: -; j_call: TRBJ1-5; v_call: TRBV30
cdr3_nt: TGTGCCAGCAGCCACGCAGGGGGCGAGATCAATCAGCCCCAGCATTTT; cdr3_aa: CASSHAGGEINQPQHF; clone_size: -; d_call: TRBD1; j_call: TRBJ1-5; v_call: TRBV7-9
cdr3_nt: TGTGCCAGCAGCGTAGGGGCTAGCGAATTCTACGAGCAGTACTTC; cdr3_aa: CASSVGASEFYEQYF; clone_size: few; d_call: -; j_call: TRBJ2-7; v_call: TRBV9
cdr3_nt: TGCGCCAGCAGCTTGGTAGTTGGTAATGAGCAGTTCTTC; cdr3_aa: CASSLVVGNEQFF; clone_size: -; d_call: -; j_call: TRBJ2-1; v_call: TRBV5-1
cdr3_nt: TGCGCCAGCAGCCAAGATCAGGGACAGGGGAACACCGGGGAGCTGTTTTTT; cdr3_aa: CASSQDQGQGNTGELFF; clone_size: -; d_call: TRBD1; j_call: TRBJ2-2; v_call: TRBV4-3
cdr3_nt: TGTGCCAGCAGCCAAGGACAGGGGGAAACTACAGATACGCAGTATTTT; cdr3_aa: CASSQGQGETTDTQYF; clone_size: -; d_call: TRBD1; j_call: TRBJ2-3; v_call: TRBV5-8
cdr3_nt: TGTGCCAGTACTCGGGACAGGGGGTATACTGAAGCTTTCTTT; cdr3_aa: CASTRDRGYTEAFF; clone_size: once; d_call: TRBD1; j_call: TRBJ1-1; v_call: TRBV19
cdr3_nt: TGTGCCAGTAGTAGGGCAGGGGGTGCTCGACAGCCCCAGCATTTT; cdr3_aa: CASSRAGGARQPQHF; clone_size: -; d_call: TRBD1; j_call: TRBJ1-5; v_call: TRBV19
cdr3_nt: TGTGCCAGCAGGGGGAGCTATGGCTACACCTTC; cdr3_aa: CASRGSYGYTF; clone_size: once; d_call: -; j_call: TRBJ1-2; v_call: TRBV6-6
cdr3_nt: TGTGCCATCAGTGCGGGGCAGAGCGGCGAGCAGTTCTTC; cdr3_aa: CAISAGQSGEQFF; clone_size: -; d_call: -; j_call: TRBJ2-1; v_call: TRBV10-3
cdr3_nt: TGTGCCTGGAGTCCCCGTGTTACAGATACGCAGTATTTT; cdr3_aa: CAWSPRVTDTQYF; clone_size: -; d_call: -; j_call: TRBJ2-3; v_call: TRBV30
cdr3_nt: TGTGCCAGCCTTGCAGGGGGCTCCTACAATGAGCAGTTCTTC; cdr3_aa: CASLAGGSYNEQFF; clone_size: -; d_call: TRBD1; j_call: TRBJ2-1; v_call: TRBV6-5
cdr3_nt: TGCGCCAGCAGTGGTGGCAGGGCTGGCGAGCAGTACTTC; cdr3_aa: CASSGGRAGEQYF; clone_size: -; d_call: -; j_call: TRBJ2-7; v_call: TRBV5-1
cdr3_nt: TGTGCCAGCAGCCGTAGACGGGTGGGGAACGAGACCCAGTACTTC; cdr3_aa: CASSRRRVGNETQYF; clone_size: -; d_call: -; j_call: TRBJ2-5; v_call: TRBV7-9
cdr3_nt: TGTGCCAGCAGCGTTTCAGGGAGTTGGCAAATGCGCACTGAAGCTTTCTTT; cdr3_aa: CASSVSGSWQMRTEAFF; clone_size: few; d_call: -; j_call: TRBJ1-1; v_call: TRBV2
cdr3_nt: TGTGCCAGCAGCTTAGCACTGAGCGGGACCGCTGGGCAGTACTTC; cdr3_aa: CASSLALSGTAGQYF; clone_size: few; d_call: TRBD2; j_call: TRBJ2-7; v_call: TRBV7-9
cdr3_nt: TGCGCCAGCAGCCCCTATGTCGGGGGGGCTCGGACTGAAGCTTTCTTT; cdr3_aa: CASSPYVGGARTEAFF; clone_size: -; d_call: -; j_call: TRBJ1-1; v_call: TRBV5-1
cdr3_nt: TGTGCCAGCAGTCCCCCGGGCCTCACCACAGATACGCAGTATTTT; cdr3_aa: CASSPPGLTTDTQYF; clone_size: -; d_call: -; j_call: TRBJ2-3; v_call: TRBV27
cdr3_nt: TGTGCCACCAGCAGAGAACGGGGGCAAGAGACCCAGTACTTC; cdr3_aa: CATSRERGQETQYF; clone_size: -; d_call: -; j_call: TRBJ2-5; v_call: TRBV15
cdr3_nt: TGTGCCAGCAAACTTCTAGCGGGATTCTACAATGAGCAGTTCTTC; cdr3_aa: CASKLLAGFYNEQFF; clone_size: few; d_call: TRBD2; j_call: TRBJ2-1; v_call: TRBV28
cdr3_nt: TGTGCCAGCTCACCACTGGGAGCAGACGAGACCCAGTACTTC; cdr3_aa: CASSPLGADETQYF; clone_size: once; d_call: -; j_call: TRBJ2-5; v_call: TRBV18
cdr3_nt: TGTGCCAGTAGAGCCACGATGGGCACTGAAGCTTTCTTT; cdr3_aa: CASRATMGTEAFF; clone_size: -; d_call: -; j_call: TRBJ1-1; v_call: TRBV19
cdr3_nt: TGTGCCAGCAGTTACTCGATAGGAGGGGCGGGAGCCGAGCAGTACTTC; cdr3_aa: CASSYSIGGAGAEQYF; clone_size: -; d_call: TRBD2; j_call: TRBJ2-7; v_call: TRBV6-6
cdr3_nt: TGTGCCAGCAGGGGATGGGCGGGGGGGCAGACCCAGTACTTC; cdr3_aa: CASRGWAGGQTQYF; clone_size: -; d_call: TRBD2; j_call: TRBJ2-5; v_call: TRBV27
cdr3_nt: TGTGCCAGCAGTTTACAGACGCCCTACGAGCAGTACTTC; cdr3_aa: CASSLQTPYEQYF; clone_size: -; d_call: -; j_call: TRBJ2-7; v_call: TRBV28